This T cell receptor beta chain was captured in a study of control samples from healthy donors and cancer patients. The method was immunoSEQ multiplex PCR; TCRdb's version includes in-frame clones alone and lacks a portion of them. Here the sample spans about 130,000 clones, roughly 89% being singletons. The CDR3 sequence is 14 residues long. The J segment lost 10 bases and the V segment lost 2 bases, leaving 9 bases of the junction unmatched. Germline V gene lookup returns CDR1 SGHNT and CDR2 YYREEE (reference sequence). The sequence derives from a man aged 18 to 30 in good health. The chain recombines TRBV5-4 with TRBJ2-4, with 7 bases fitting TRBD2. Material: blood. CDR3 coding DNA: TGTGCCAGCAGCTTCCCGACTAGCCCGACTATTCAGTACTTC. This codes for CASSFPTSPTIQYF.